What follows is one T cell receptor beta chain and its context. Its antigen remains unidentified. There are 13 residues in the CDR3. CDR1 is WSHSY, CDR2 SAAADI, per germline. The V gene end was trimmed by 6 bases and the J gene end by 5 bases; junction bases not matched to a gene: 3. Sequencing was performed with immunoSEQ multiplex PCR; in TCRdb, only in-frame clones are kept and a portion is missing. The table has about 150,000 clones, 75% to 95% seen once. This entry comes from a study of T cell responses to AZD1222 COVID-19 vaccine. Study-wide findings and caveats: There were mostly white British donors and more females than males, and clonal diversity was possibly underestimated.

This TCR came from an adult who received the AZD1222 COVID-19 vaccine. Specimen: peripheral blood, collected 28 days after the second AZD1222 dose. The chain links TRBV10-2 to TRBJ2-5, with 10 bases identical to TRBD2. The CDR3 region has the DNA TGCGCCAGCAGAACTAGCGGGACTGAGACCCAGTACTTC. It yields the protein CASRTSGTETQYF.